This TCR beta chain was documented in a study of chemoradiotherapy in HPV16-positive cancers. Study results and limitations: Better recurrence-free survival went with HPV-responsive T-cell expansion in HPV16-positive patients.

This table comes from immunoSEQ multiplex PCR, and its TCRdb copy is limited to in-frame clones, with some not included. Of 2,900 or so clones listed, roughly three quarters are singletons. About this clone itself: Antigen unknown.

The V gene's germline CDR1 is MNHEY and CDR2 SVGAGI. V was clipped by 8 bases and J by 14 bases, with 16 bases between them. This CDR3 comprises 11 residues. Sampling was carried out from a patient who underwent chemoradiotherapy. J is TRBJ2-4 and V is TRBV6-5; possible D gene TRBD2, 5 bases. The TCR originated in a human donor with HPV-associated anogenital cancer. CDR3 sequence reads: CASGSGDIKYF. The CDR3 bases are TGTGCCAGCGGAAGCGGCGATATTAAGTACTTC.